Reported below is one TCR beta chain. The sample is drawn from a study of blood T cell repertoires in COVID-19. About the research overall: From the United States, Italy and Spain came samples of acute and convalescent COVID-19. PBMCs, B-cell-depleted T cells, or T cells were the source of the cDNA or gDNA that made up the material.

Authors' processing steps: Reference gene primer amplification gave nucleated cell count estimates. Measured with immunoSEQ multiplex PCR; TCRdb has only the in-frame clones, and not every one. The V and J calls and the clone size are those of that table, but D and trimming were determined from the DNA. Of approximately 50,000 clones detected, 85% to 90% appear once; the ten largest clones hold 16%. The trim removed 7 bases at V and 5 bases at J, leaving 6 bases unmatched. The CDR3 totals 14 residues. Germline V gene lookup returns CDR1 LNHDA and CDR2 SQIVND (reference sequence). The V call is TRBV19, the J call TRBJ2-2; TRBD2 aligns across 8 bases. Sequenced material: peripheral blood. The TCR was taken from a human donor in a cohort sampled during active COVID-19. The CDR3: CASTGTSDTGELFF. The CDR3 DNA reads as TGTGCCAGTACTGGGACTAGTGATACCGGGGAGCTGTTTTTT.